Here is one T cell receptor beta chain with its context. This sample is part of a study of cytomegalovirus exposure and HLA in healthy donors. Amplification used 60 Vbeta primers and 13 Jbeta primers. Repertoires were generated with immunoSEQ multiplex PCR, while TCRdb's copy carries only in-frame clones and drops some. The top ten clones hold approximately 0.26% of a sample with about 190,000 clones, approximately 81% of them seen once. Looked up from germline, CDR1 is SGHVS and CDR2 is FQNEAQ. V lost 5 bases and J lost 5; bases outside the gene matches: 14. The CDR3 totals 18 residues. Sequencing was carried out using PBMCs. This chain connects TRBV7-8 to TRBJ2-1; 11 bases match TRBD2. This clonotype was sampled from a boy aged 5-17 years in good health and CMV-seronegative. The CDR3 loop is CASSPRRGTSGLNNEQFF. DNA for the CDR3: TGTGCCAGCAGCCCCAGACGTGGGACTAGCGGACTGAACAATGAGCAGTTCTTC.